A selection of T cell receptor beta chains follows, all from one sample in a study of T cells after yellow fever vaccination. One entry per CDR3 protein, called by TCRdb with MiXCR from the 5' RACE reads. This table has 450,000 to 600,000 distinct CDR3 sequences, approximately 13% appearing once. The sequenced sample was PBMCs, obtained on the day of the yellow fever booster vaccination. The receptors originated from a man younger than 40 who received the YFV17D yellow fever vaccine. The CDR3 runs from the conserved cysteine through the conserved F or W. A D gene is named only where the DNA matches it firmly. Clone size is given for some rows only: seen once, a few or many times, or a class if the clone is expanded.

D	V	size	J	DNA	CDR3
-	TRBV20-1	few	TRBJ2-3	TGCAGTGCCTACCGGCCCGAGGGGGAATTCACAGATACGCAGTATTTT	CSAYRPEGEFTDTQYF
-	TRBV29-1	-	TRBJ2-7	TGCAGCGTTAACAAGAGGGACGAGCAGTACTTC	CSVNKRDEQYF
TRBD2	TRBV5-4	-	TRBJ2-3	TGTGCCAGCAGCCCGGGGGCGGGAGGTTTCACAGATACGCAGTATTTT	CASSPGAGGFTDTQYF
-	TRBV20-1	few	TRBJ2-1	TGCAGTGCTAGGGAGTTTTCCTACAATGAGCAGTTCTTC	CSAREFSYNEQFF
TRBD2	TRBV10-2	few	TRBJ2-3	TGCGCCAGCAACATACTAGCGGGAGAGGATACGCAGTATTTT	CASNILAGEDTQYF
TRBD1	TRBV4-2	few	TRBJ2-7	TGTGCCAGCAGCCAAGAGGCCAGGGGGCATTACGAGCAGTACTTC	CASSQEARGHYEQYF
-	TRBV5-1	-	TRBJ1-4	TGCGCCAGCAGTTTGAGCCAGGGGTATGCAACTAATGAAAAACTGTTTTTT	CASSLSQGYATNEKLFF
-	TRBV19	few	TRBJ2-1	TGTGCCAGTAGTATCTCTGGAGATCCGCATGAGCAGTTCTTC	CASSISGDPHEQFF
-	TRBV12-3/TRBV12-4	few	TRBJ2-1	TGTGCCAGCAGTTTCTTCCCAGGGAACAATGAGCAGTTCTTC	CASSFFPGNNEQFF
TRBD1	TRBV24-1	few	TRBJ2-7	TGTGCCACCAGTGATGTGACAGGGCTCGGCGAGCAGTACTTC	CATSDVTGLGEQYF
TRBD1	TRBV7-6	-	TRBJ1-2	TGTGCCAGCAGCCCGAGTTCGGGACAGCCTCTAGGCTACACCTTC	CASSPSSGQPLGYTF
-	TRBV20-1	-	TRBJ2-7	TGCAGTGCTAGTCGATCGCGTGAGCAGTACTTC	CSASRSREQYF
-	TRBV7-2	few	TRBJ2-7	TGTGCCAGCAGCTTAATCCGGGGCTACGAGCAGTACTTC	CASSLIRGYEQYF
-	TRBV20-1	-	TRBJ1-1	TGCTGTGCTGACCGGGGCGCCGAAGCTTTCTTT	CCADRGAEAFF
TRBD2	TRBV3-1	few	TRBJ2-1	TGTGCCAGCAGCCAAGTCCTGACTAGCGGGAGGCTGGAGGGGTTCTTC	CASSQVLTSGRLEGFF
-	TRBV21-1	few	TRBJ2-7	TGTGCCAGCAGCCCTACAACCGGGCCCTACGAGCAGTACTTC	CASSPTTGPYEQYF
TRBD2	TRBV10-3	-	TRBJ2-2	TGTGCCATCAGTGAACTAGCGGGAGCCGGGGAGCTGTTTTTT	CAISELAGAGELFF
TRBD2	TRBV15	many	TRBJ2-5	TGTGCCAGTCGAGCGGGAGGTGGGGAGACCCAGTACTTC	CASRAGGGETQYF
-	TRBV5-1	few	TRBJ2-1	TGCGCCAGCAGCTTGGCCCCTAGCGACAATGAGCAGTTCTTC	CASSLAPSDNEQFF
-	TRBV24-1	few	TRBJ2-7	TGTGCCACCAGTGACAGGACGGCTGGCTACGAGCAGTACTTC	CATSDRTAGYEQYF
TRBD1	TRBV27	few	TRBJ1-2	TGTGCCAGCAGTTTATCGGGACAGAGGAGGGATGGCTACACCTTC	CASSLSGQRRDGYTF
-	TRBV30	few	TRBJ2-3	TGTGCCTGGAGAGCGAGACTTCGCACAGATACGCAGTATTTT	CAWRARLRTDTQYF
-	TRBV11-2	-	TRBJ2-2	TGTGCCAGCAGCTTAGAAGGGGGGTACGGGACCAACACCGGGGAGCTGTTTTTT	CASSLEGGYGTNTGELFF
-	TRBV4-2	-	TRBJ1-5	TGTGCCAGCAGCCAAGTTGGAGTCGACCAGCCCCAGCATTTT	CASSQVGVDQPQHF
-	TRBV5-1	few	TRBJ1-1	TGCGCCAGCAGCTTGGATGGGTTCACTGAAGCTTTCTTT	CASSLDGFTEAFF
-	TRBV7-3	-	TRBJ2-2	TGTGCCAGCAGCTCCTCGGGAGTTTGGACCGGGGAGCTGTTTTTT	CASSSSGVWTGELFF
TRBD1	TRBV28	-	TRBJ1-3	TGTGCCAGCAGTTTAACAGGGGGCTTCGGAAACACCATATATTTT	CASSLTGGFGNTIYF
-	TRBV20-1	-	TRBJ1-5	TGCAGTGCTTCATCCCCTTGGGCCCAGCATTTT	CSASSPWAQHF
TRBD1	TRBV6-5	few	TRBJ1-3	TGTGCCAGCACTTCGACAGGGGAAAGGACACTCGCTGGAAACACCATATATTTT	CASTSTGERTLAGNTIYF
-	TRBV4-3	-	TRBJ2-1	TGCGCCAGCAGCCAAGATCGGTCCATCAATGAGCAGTTCTTC	CASSQDRSINEQFF
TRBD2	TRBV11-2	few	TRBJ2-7	TGTGCCAGCAGCTCACCTTTAGCGGGAGTCTACGAGCAGTACTTC	CASSSPLAGVYEQYF
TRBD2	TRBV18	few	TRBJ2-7	TGTGCCAGCTCCGTAGCGGGAGCAAAGTACGAGCAGTACTTC	CASSVAGAKYEQYF
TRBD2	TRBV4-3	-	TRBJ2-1	TGCGCCAGCAGCCAAGTACTAGCGCACGACAATGAGCAGTTCTTC	CASSQVLAHDNEQFF
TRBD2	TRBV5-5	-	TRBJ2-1	TGTGCCAGCAGCTTGAGTGCGGGACTAGCGGGAGGTGAGCAGTTCTTC	CASSLSAGLAGGEQFF
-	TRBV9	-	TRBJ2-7	TGTGCCAGCAGCGGGTGGGAAGAGTACGAGCAGTACTTC	CASSGWEEYEQYF
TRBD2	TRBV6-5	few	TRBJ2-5	TGTGCCAGCAGTTACTCCCCTAGCGGGATCCAAGAGACCCAGTACTTC	CASSYSPSGIQETQYF
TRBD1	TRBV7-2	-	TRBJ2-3	TGTGCCAGCAGCTTAGGACGGACAGGGTTCACAGATACGCAGTATTTT	CASSLGRTGFTDTQYF
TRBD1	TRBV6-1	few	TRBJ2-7	TGTGCCACCCAACGGGACAGTTCGGGCGGCGAGCAGTACTTC	CATQRDSSGGEQYF
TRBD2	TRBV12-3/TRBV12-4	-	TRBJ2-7	TGTGCCAGCAGAGCCTCTAGCGGGAGCTACGAGCAGTACTTC	CASRASSGSYEQYF
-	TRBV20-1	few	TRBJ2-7	TGCAGTGCTATCCCTCCCTTTAGCGGCCTAGGGGACGAGCAGTACTTC	CSAIPPFSGLGDEQYF
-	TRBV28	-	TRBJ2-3	TGTGCCAGCAACCAACGCAACCGGAACGTAAAGCAGTATTTT	CASNQRNRNVKQYF
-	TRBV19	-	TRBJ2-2	TGTGCCAGTAGTCCATCGGCCCCGCGGGCCGGGGAGCTGTTTTTT	CASSPSAPRAGELFF
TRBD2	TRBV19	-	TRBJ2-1	TGTGCCAGTAGTCCGGTAGCGGGGGACTACAATGAGCAGTTCTTC	CASSPVAGDYNEQFF
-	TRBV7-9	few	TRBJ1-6	TGTGCCAGCAGCACAGGGAGCTCCTATAATTCACCCCTCCACTTT	CASSTGSSYNSPLHF
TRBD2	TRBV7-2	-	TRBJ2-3	TGTGCCAGCAGCGTAGGGCTAGCGGGAGATACGCAGTATTTT	CASSVGLAGDTQYF
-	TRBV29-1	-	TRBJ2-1	TGCAGCGTGCGCTCAGATGAGCAGTTCTTC	CSVRSDEQFF
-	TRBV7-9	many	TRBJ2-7	TGTGCCAGCAGCTTAGCGTTGACATCCTCCTACGAGCAGTACTTC	CASSLALTSSYEQYF
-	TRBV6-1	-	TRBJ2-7	TGTGCCAGCACCTCGAGGGAGGGGGCCTACGAGCAGTACTTC	CASTSREGAYEQYF
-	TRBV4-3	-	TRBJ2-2	TGCGCCAGCAGCCAAGATAAGTGGGCCGGGGAGCTGTTTTTT	CASSQDKWAGELFF
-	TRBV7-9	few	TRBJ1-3	TGTGCCAGCAGCCCTAGGAGGCTGCAAAACTCTGGAAACACCATATATTTT	CASSPRRLQNSGNTIYF
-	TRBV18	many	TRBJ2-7	TGTGCCAGCAGCCCGGACCGTAGCTCCTACGAGCAGTACTTC	CASSPDRSSYEQYF
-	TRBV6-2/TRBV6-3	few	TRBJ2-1	TGTGCCAGCACCTTCGCGGTGTACACTGAGCAGTTCTTC	CASTFAVYTEQFF
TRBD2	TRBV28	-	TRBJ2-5	TGTGCCAGCAGCCGGGGGGGGGAAGAGACCCAGTACTTC	CASSRGGEETQYF
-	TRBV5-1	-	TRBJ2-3	TGCGCCAGCAGCTTAAGCCGGAACACAAGCACAGATACGCAGTATTTT	CASSLSRNTSTDTQYF